What follows describes a single TCR beta chain. The sample originates from a study of blood T cell repertoires in COVID-19. Sequenced by immunoSEQ multiplex PCR; TCRdb stores in-frame clones only, minus some. The sample has about 140,000 clones; around 81% are singletons. This CDR3 region has 13 residues. In germline, CDR1 is KGHDR, CDR2 SFDVKD. The V gene end was trimmed by 11 bases and the J gene end by 9 bases; junction bases not matched to a gene: 6. The chain employs TRBV24-1 and TRBJ2-1; 13 bases are shared with TRBD2. The sequenced material came from peripheral blood. The sequence came from a human donor in a cohort sampled during active COVID-19. CDR3 loop: CASRTSGSVEQFF. CDR3 sequence (DNA): TGTGCCAGCAGGACTAGCGGGAGTGTTGAGCAGTTCTTC.